This TCR beta chain was identified in a study of shared clonotypes between healthy human individuals. Findings of the study overall: Larger estimated richness was generally recorded for naive subsets relative to memory subsets. Generation of non-shared clonotypes was less probable than generation of clonotypes shared by all four donors.

Assay used: immunoSEQ multiplex PCR; TCRdb lists only in-frame clones, some missing. Of millions of clones listed, approximately 95% are singletons. A note on this clone: Its antigen is currently unknown.

From germline, CDR1 is WSHSY and CDR2 SAAADI. The CDR3 totals 13 residues. V lost 6 bases to trimming and J lost 6 bases, with 14 bases between them. V gene TRBV10-2 combines with J gene TRBJ1-1, with D maybe TRBD1 (5 bases). Source material: naive CD4+ T cells sorted from blood. As to subset: CD45RA+ positively selected. The source of this sequence is a man in his late teens or twenties in good health. Here the CDR3 reads CASRGAAGAEAFF. CDR3 coding DNA: TGCGCCAGCAGGGGCGCCGCGGGGGCTGAAGCTTTCTTT.